The 19 T cell receptor beta chains below were found in one sample sequenced in a study of molecular identifiers for immune sequencing clone quantification. TCRdb re-called the PCR reads with MiXCR, one entry per CDR3 protein. The sample has hundreds of thousands of distinct CDR3 sequences, 24% seen once. Specimen: naive CD8+ T cells from blood, with Jurkat cell RNA spiked in. As for subset: FACS-sorted CD8+CD4-CCR7+CD45RA+ naive T cells. These receptors came from a human donor in good health. Some libraries in this study had Jurkat cell RNA spiked in.

Of note for this clonotype: This clone may be a read error of a much larger clone one base away. CDR3 protein: CASSSLTGRQPQYF. CDR3 nucleotide sequence: TGTGCCAGCAGTTCCCTTACGGGGCGGCAGCCCCAGTATTTT. The chain carries TRBV27 and TRBJ1-5; D might be TRBD1 or TRBD2, each matching 5 bases. TRBJ2-3 matches the DNA end more closely, so the J call is doubtful. The CDR3 has 14 amino acids. Germline loops: CDR1 MNHEY, CDR2 SMNVEV (reference sequence).

This clonotype turned up a few times. The chain uses TRBV7-9 and TRBJ2-5; 7 bases match TRBD2. The CDR3 totals 14 residues. V trimming: 5 bases; J trimming: 4 bases; junction bases outside the gene matches: 7. Per the germline V gene, CDR1 is SEHNR and CDR2 is FQNEAQ (reference sequence). CDR3 protein: CASSRGGGVETQYF. The CDR3 bases are TGTGCCAGCAGCCGCGGCGGGGGTGTAGAGACCCAGTACTTC. Complete variable domain (other parts from reference TRBV7-9 and TRBJ2-5): DTGVSQNPRHKITKRGQNVTFRCDPISEHNRLYWYRQTLGQGPEFLTYFQNEAQLEKSRLLSDRFSAERPKGSFSTLEIQRTEQGDSAMYLCASSRGGGVETQYFGPGTRLLVL.

This clonotype was picked up a small number of times. The V gene is TRBV6-1, the J gene TRBJ1-2, with 7 bases fitting TRBD1. After removal of 4 bases from V and 2 bases from J, the junction contained 4 bases not matched to a gene. Germline loops: CDR1 MNHNS, CDR2 SASEGT. This CDR3 is built from 14 residues. Here the CDR3 reads CASSVRDSNYGYTF. In DNA, the CDR3 is TGTGCCAGCAGTGTACGGGACAGCAACTATGGCTACACCTTC.

This clonotype was seen ten or more times. The chain has TRBV5-6 and TRBJ1-1; maybe TRBD1 (6 bases). The CDR3 runs to 13 residues. The germline gives CDR1 SGHDT, CDR2 YYEEEE. Trimming cost V 6 bases and J 6 bases, with 15 bases left between them. In DNA, the CDR3 is TGTGCCAGCACAGGGGCGGGGAGGGCTGAAGCTTTCTTT. This sequence encodes CASTGAGRAEAFF.

In this sample, this clonotype turned up once. The V and J genes are TRBV7-9 and TRBJ2-3; 14 bases map to TRBD2. The CDR3 contains 21 residues. Germline V gives CDR1 SEHNR, CDR2 FQNEAQ (reference sequence). V gave up 5 bases and J gave up 2 bases; unmatched junction bases: 18. The CDR3 coding sequence is TGTGCCAGCAGCCAAGCGCCCGGGACTAGCGGGAGTAGTACCTCCACAGATACGCAGTATTTT. As protein: CASSQAPGTSGSSTSTDTQYF.

About this clonotype itself: A much larger clone differs by one base, so this may be a read error. V is TRBV2 and J is TRBJ2-2, with D maybe TRBD2 (5 bases). Germline V gives CDR1 SNHLY, CDR2 FYNNEI. CDR3 length: 12 amino acids. The CDR3 region has the DNA TGTGCCAGATCCCGTCCTTCCGGGGAGCTGCTTTTT. It specifies CARSRPSGELLF.

The chain employs TRBV30 and TRBJ1-4; D is undetermined. CDR3 length: 17 amino acids. V was cut by 3 bases and J by 0 bases, with 17 bases left in between. The germline V gene encodes CDR1 GTSNPN and CDR2 SVGIG (reference sequence). For the CDR3, the DNA is TGTGCCTGGAGAGGGTTTGACCCATGGACAACTAATGAAAAACTGTTTTTT. Amino acids: CAWRGFDPWTTNEKLFF.

The V and J genes are TRBV27 and TRBJ2-7; D assignment may be TRBD1 or TRBD2 (5 bases each). Trimming pared 5 bases from V and 1 base from J, leaving 15 bases between. The CDR3 is 15 amino acids. The V gene's germline CDR1 is MNHEY and CDR2 SMNVEV (reference sequence). The CDR3 region has the DNA TGTGCCAGCAGTCTCTCACGGGGCGGGTCCTACGAGCAGTACTTC. Translated: CASSLSRGGSYEQYF.

This clonotype was detected many times. The chain uses TRBV7-9 and TRBJ2-3, with TRBD1 matching 8 bases. There are 19 residues in the CDR3. The V gene's germline CDR1 is SEHNR and CDR2 FQNEAQ (reference sequence). Trimming cost V 2 bases and J 7 bases; bases outside gene matches: 20. The CDR3, as DNA: TGTGCCAGCAGCTTACCGCCTGAAGGAACGACAGGGGAGAAGAATACGCAGTATTTT. It encodes CASSLPPEGTTGEKNTQYF.

In this sample, this clonotype turned up many times. The genes are TRBV30 and TRBJ2-7; weak D call: TRBD2 (6 bases). The CDR3 loop spans 14 amino acids. V was cut by 0 bases and J by 7 bases, with 16 bases left in between. Per the germline V gene, CDR1 is GTSNPN and CDR2 is SVGIG (reference sequence). In DNA, the CDR3 is TGTGCCTGGAGTGTAGCTAGCGCGGTGGGGGAGCAGTACTTC. Translated: CAWSVASAVGEQYF.

This chain joins TRBV7-6 and TRBJ1-1; tentative D call: TRBD1 (6 bases). The CDR3 runs to 14 residues. Germline CDR1 is SGHVS and CDR2 is FNYEAQ. Trimming pared 1 base from V and 1 base from J, leaving 7 bases between. In DNA, the CDR3 is TGTGCCAGCAGCTTAGGGGGACAGAACACTGAAGCTTTCTTT. This codes for CASSLGGQNTEAFF.

This clonotype was seen ten or more times. The V and J genes are TRBV29-1 and TRBJ1-2, with D maybe TRBD1 (5 bases). The CDR3 has 13 amino acids. CDR1 is SQVTM, CDR2 ANQGSEA, per germline. V was clipped by 0 bases and J by 8 bases, with 13 bases between them. The CDR3 DNA follows: TGCAGCGTTGAAGATCCAGGGTTAGGAGGCTACACCTTC. Translating gives CSVEDPGLGGYTF.

This sequence joins TRBV11-2 and TRBJ2-1; 8 bases align to TRBD2. Germline values: CDR1 SGHAT, CDR2 FQNNGV. Germline trimming cut 2 bases from V and 4 bases from J; bases unmatched to any gene: 7. The CDR3 spans 16 residues. CDR3 bases: TGTGCCAGCAGCTTAAGGAGCGGGGGAATATACAATGAGCAGTTCTTC. Its translation is CASSLRSGGIYNEQFF.

Details on this clonotype: A read error may produce the germline difference seen at one junction end. The J gene is TRBJ1-1, the V gene TRBV27; TRBD1 matches 12 bases. CDR1 is MNHEY, CDR2 SMNVEV, per germline (reference sequence). The CDR3 covers 16 residues. The CDR3 sequence is CAGSFQGTGGPTEAFF. Here the CDR3 DNA reads TGTGCCGGCAGTTTCCAAGGGACAGGGGGCCCCACTGAAGCTTTCTTT.

This clonotype has more than one count but fewer than ten. The V call is TRBV20-1, the J call TRBJ1-2; tentatively, D is TRBD1 (6 bases). The V end lost 3 bases, the J end lost 7 bases, and 21 bases lay between the germline ends. Germline CDR1 DFQATT, CDR2 SNEGSKA (reference sequence). The CDR3 is made up of 15 amino acids. In DNA form, the CDR3 reads TGCAGTGCTAGGGGGACACTCCTGACTAATATTGGCTACACCTTC. Its translation: CSARGTLLTNIGYTF.

The genes are TRBV4-1 and TRBJ2-1, with D perhaps TRBD2 (6 bases). CDR3 length: 16 amino acids. Germline CDR1 and CDR2: MGHRA and YSYEKL. V lost 6 bases, J lost 10 bases, and 25 bases lay in between. In DNA, the CDR3 is TGCGCCAGCAGTCCCCCGCTAGCGCAATACATCTCCGAGCAGTTCTTC. Translating gives CASSPPLAQYISEQFF.

This clonotype has a count of ten or more. The rearrangement uses TRBV5-1 and TRBJ2-7, with no clear D. CDR1 is SGHRS, CDR2 YFSETQ, per germline. The CDR3 is 12 amino acids. V was trimmed by 4 bases and J by 7 bases, leaving 12 bases between them. CDR3 loop: CASSRAPAEQYF. The CDR3 coding sequence is TGCGCCAGCAGCAGGGCCCCAGCGGAGCAGTACTTC.

The genes are TRBV13 and TRBJ2-2; unclear D gene. The germline V gene encodes CDR1 PRHDT and CDR2 FYEKMQ (reference sequence). The CDR3 is 14 amino acids. V was pared by 5 bases and J by 6 bases, with 13 bases between. In DNA, the CDR3 is TGTGCCAGCAGCCCCCACGAGTGGGCCGGGGAGCTGTTTTTT. Translated, it gives CASSPHEWAGELFF. Full variable domain (rest looked up from reference TRBV13 and TRBJ2-2): AAGVIQSPRHLIKEKRETATLKCYPIPRHDTVYWYQQGPGQDPQFLISFYEKMQSDKGSIPDRFSAQQFSDYHSELNMSSLELGDSALYFCASSPHEWAGELFFGEGSRLTVL.

This rearrangement joins TRBV18 to TRBJ1-1; no definite D call. The CDR3 consists of 13 residues. The germline V and J ends were trimmed by 2 bases and 7 bases, with 11 bases remaining between them. Looked up from germline, CDR1 is KGHSH and CDR2 is LQKENI. The chain's CDR3 is CASSPSSTDEAFF. CDR3 nucleotides: TGTGCCAGCTCACCATCGTCGACCGATGAAGCTTTCTTT.